This passage covers 8 T cell receptor beta chains from one sample sequenced in a study of regulatory T cells in long-lasting Graves disease. Time point in this sample: newly diagnosed GD, antithyroid drugs for less than 3 months. RNA from PBMCs was the source of the TCR library. The TCR beta library used iRepertoire HTBI primers with Arm-PCR amplification of CDR3. TCRdb re-analysed the multiplex PCR reads in MiXCR, keeping a single row per CDR3 protein. Among approximately 400,000 distinct CDR3 sequences listed, about 15% were seen once. Another study also made use of these data, one on T cells in Graves' hyperthyroidism and ophthalmopathy.

Sequenced here: peripheral blood mononuclear cells (PBMCs), sampled at new diagnosis, from a patient treated with antithyroid drugs. Receptors were obtained from a woman between 25 and 40 years old with Graves disease.

This clonotype was counted a single time. The chain is built from TRBV12-5 and TRBJ1-6, with D perhaps TRBD1 (6 bases). V was clipped by 6 bases and J by 0 bases, with 12 bases between them. This CDR3 has 16 residues. Germline loops: CDR1 LGHNT, CDR2 FRNRAP. CDR3 region: CASGRDRSSYNSPLHF. The CDR3 region has the DNA TGTGCTAGTGGACGAGACAGGAGCTCCTATAATTCACCCCTCCACTTT.

This clonotype has ten or more counts. The V call is TRBV28, the J call TRBJ1-5; no firm D call. The germline V gene encodes CDR1 MDHEN and CDR2 SYDVKM. The CDR3 runs 14 residues. V shed 4 bases and J shed 3 bases, with 10 bases lying between them. The CDR3 spells CASSSYGSNQPQHF. For the CDR3, the DNA is TGTGCCAGCAGTTCTTACGGGTCCAATCAGCCCCAGCATTTT.

This clonotype has at least ten counts. The DNA of the CDR3 is TGTGCCAGCTCACCTGGGGGGAAACCGGGGCCGGAGACCCAGTACTTC. It specifies CASSPGGKPGPETQYF. The genes are TRBV18 and TRBJ2-5; D perhaps matches TRBD2 (6 bases). This CDR3 is 16 amino acids long. V lost 3 bases, J lost 5 bases, and 19 bases lay in between. Germline values: CDR1 KGHSH, CDR2 LQKENI.

A few counts support this clonotype. This chain links TRBV7-2 with TRBJ1-1; 8 nucleotides match TRBD1. With 1 base clipped from V and 1 base from J, the junction kept 5 bases outside the gene matches. This CDR3 region has 16 residues. The germline V gene has CDR1 SGHTA and CDR2 FQGNSA. In DNA, the CDR3 is TGTGCCAGCAGCTTAGTTGCAGGGGGCGCGAACACTGAAGCTTTCTTT. This sequence encodes CASSLVAGGANTEAFF. Full variable domain (missing parts from reference TRBV7-2 and TRBJ1-1): GAGVSQSPSNKVTEKGKDVELRCDPISGHTALYWYRQSLGQGLEFLIYFQGNSAPDKSGLPSDRFSAERTGGSVSTLTIQRTQQEDSAVYLCASSLVAGGANTEAFFGQGTRLTVV.

This clonotype was seen a few times. This sequence joins TRBV11-1 and TRBJ2-7; tentatively, D is TRBD2 (5 bases). The CDR3 is 17 amino acids. Germline CDR1 and CDR2: SGHAT and FQDESV (reference sequence). Deletions cut 2 bases from V and 0 bases from J, with 17 bases between. CDR3 coding DNA: TGTGCCAGCAGCTTAACACTAGACCACTCCTACTCCTACGAGCAGTACTTC. Its protein is CASSLTLDHSYSYEQYF.

The count of this clonotype is one. This may come from a read error, since a much larger clone is one base off. The CDR3 nucleotides read TGTGCCAGCAGTCCCACTACTTCGAACACCGGGGAGCTGTCTTTT. This codes for CASSPTTSNTGELSF. The chain joins TRBV7-3 to TRBJ2-2; D possibly corresponds to TRBD2 (5 bases). CDR3 size: 15 residues. Germline CDR1 reads SGHTA; CDR2 reads FQGTGA.

The chain links TRBV7-8 to TRBJ2-2, with D perhaps matching TRBD1 (5 bases). Germline CDR1 SGHVS, CDR2 FQNEAQ. The CDR3 sequence is 15 residues long. V was clipped by 5 bases and J by 3 bases, with 13 bases between them. The CDR3, as DNA: TGTGCCAGCAGCCCCCGTGGACAATACACCGGGGAGCTGTTTTTT. Translating it yields CASSPRGQYTGELFF.

This clonotype was detected a few times. V gene TRBV18 combines with J gene TRBJ1-4, with D possibly matching TRBD1 (6 bases). The CDR3 runs 16 residues. The germline V and J ends were trimmed by 3 bases and 3 bases, with 14 bases remaining between them. CDR1 and CDR2 from the germline V gene are KGHSH and LQKENI. The CDR3 DNA reads TGTGCCAGCTCACCTTTCGGCGGGGGCTCTAATGAAAAACTGTTTTTT. It encodes CASSPFGGGSNEKLFF.